This record concerns one T cell receptor (beta chain) sequence. The CDR3 covers 16 residues. The germline gives CDR1 SGHDN, CDR2 FVKESK. Between the trimmed V and J ends, which lost 8 bases and 1 base, there was a span of 20 bases. This entry belongs to a study of T cell responses to AZD1222 COVID-19 vaccine. Sequencing was performed with immunoSEQ multiplex PCR; in TCRdb, only in-frame clones are kept and a portion is missing. The table includes around 150,000 clones, approximately 90% detected once. Sequencing was performed on peripheral blood, taken on day 0 of AZD1222 vaccination. The chain carries TRBV14 and TRBJ1-1, with D possibly matching TRBD1 (5 bases). This clonotype was obtained from an adult in good health. CDR3 residues: CASATWGWVPNTEAFF. For the CDR3, the DNA is TGTGCCAGCGCCACCTGGGGGTGGGTGCCGAACACTGAAGCTTTCTTT.